A selection of T cell receptor beta chains follows, all from one sample in a study of T cells in Graves' hyperthyroidism and ophthalmopathy. TCRdb itself ran the multiplex PCR reads through MiXCR, one entry per CDR3 protein. The sample yields approximately 400,000 distinct CDR3 sequences, more than 13% seen once. Sequenced sample: blood. The receptors come from a man aged 45-65 years with Graves' ophthalmopathy. Both conserved end residues are part of each CDR3. D genes are given only for firm matches. Expanded clones are given a class, and other clones once, few, many or no size at all.

CDR3	DNA	V	J	size	D
CASSPGASATQETQYF	TGTGCCAGCTCACCAGGGGCTTCCGCCACCCAAGAGACCCAGTACTTC	TRBV18	TRBJ2-5	many	.
CASSEGAGRYSNQPQHF	TGTGCCAGCAGTGAAGGGGCAGGGCGCTATAGCAATCAGCCCCAGCATTTT	TRBV6-1	TRBJ1-5	.	.
CSASRDTSYEQYF	TGCAGTGCTAGTAGGGACACTTCCTACGAGCAGTACTTC	TRBV20-1	TRBJ2-7	many	.
CAAGAGGYNEQFF	TGTGCGGCGGGGGCGGGGGGATACAATGAGCAGTTCTTC	TRBV19	TRBJ2-1	.	TRBD2
CSAKGLGPLNEQFF	TGCAGTGCGAAGGGACTAGGTCCTCTCAATGAGCAGTTCTTC	TRBV20-1	TRBJ2-1	.	TRBD2
CASLDRVWYNEQFF	TGTGCCAGCCTAGACAGGGTGTGGTACAATGAGCAGTTCTTC	TRBV6-1	TRBJ2-1	.	TRBD1
CASSPGGHNSPLHF	TGCGCCAGCAGCCCCGGAGGACATAATTCACCCCTCCACTTT	TRBV4-1	TRBJ1-6	.	.
CATSDVGTVHNEQFF	TGTGCCACCAGTGATGTGGGGACCGTCCACAATGAGCAGTTCTTC	TRBV24-1	TRBJ2-1	many	.
CASSYSSSGASVPTF	TGTGCCAGCAGTTACTCGAGCTCTGGGGCCAGCGTCCCGACTTTC	TRBV6-5	TRBJ2-6	.	.
CASRPGTDILLNEQFF	TGCGCCAGCAGACCGGGGACAGACATTCTCCTCAATGAGCAGTTCTTC	TRBV5-1	TRBJ2-1	many	TRBD1
CASSLVGGLAGGTTRSNEQFF	TGTGCCAGCAGCTTAGTCGGGGGTCTAGCGGGAGGAACCACTAGGTCCAATGAGCAGTTCTTC	TRBV7-6	TRBJ2-1	many	TRBD2
CASSDAGDFYGEQYF	TGTGCCAGCAGTGATGCTGGGGACTTCTATGGCGAGCAGTACTTC	TRBV6-1	TRBJ2-7	.	.
CAWFQVEGYTF	TGTGCCTGGTTTCAGGTGGAGGGCTACACCTTC	TRBV30	TRBJ1-2	many	.
CASSFGHGSGNTIYF	TGTGCCAGCAGCTTCGGGCACGGCTCTGGAAACACCATATATTTT	TRBV11-2	TRBJ1-3	many	.
CASSVIGHQNTEAFF	TGTGCCAGCAGCGTCATTGGACACCAGAACACTGAAGCTTTCTTT	TRBV9	TRBJ1-1	many	.
CASSPSGAWNTEAFF	TGTGCCAGCTCACCATCGGGGGCTTGGAACACTGAAGCTTTCTTT	TRBV18	TRBJ1-1	many	.
CASSYPLWGYLNEKLFF	TGTGCCAGCAGTTACCCATTGTGGGGGTACCTTAATGAAAAACTGTTTTTT	TRBV27	TRBJ1-4	few	.
CASHPDRGYQETQYF	TGTGCCAGCCACCCGGACAGGGGATACCAAGAGACCCAGTACTTC	TRBV28	TRBJ2-5	many	TRBD1
CASSEWGMPGEQYF	TGTGCCAGCAGTGAATGGGGCATGCCCGGGGAGCAGTACTTC	TRBV25-1	TRBJ2-7	.	.
CASSQDLPTYEQYF	TGCGCCAGCAGCCAAGATCTTCCCACCTACGAGCAGTACTTC	TRBV4-1	TRBJ2-7	.	.
CASSLGYRGGRAATDTQYF	TGTGCCAGCAGCTTAGGATATAGGGGTGGCAGGGCAGCCACAGATACGCAGTATTTT	TRBV7-8	TRBJ2-3	few	.
CATSAGRGGNEQFF	TGTGCCACCAGTGCTGGGAGAGGAGGGAATGAGCAGTTCTTC	TRBV24-1	TRBJ2-1	.	.
CASSYPGAPLHF	TGTGCCAGCAGTTATCCTGGGGCACCCCTCCACTTT	TRBV6-1	TRBJ1-6	few	.
CASSVDGVPNTEAFF	TGTGCCAGCAGCGTAGACGGTGTTCCGAACACTGAAGCTTTCTTT	TRBV9	TRBJ1-1	many	.
CASSLGVGTDTQYF	TGTGCCAGCAGCCTCGGAGTCGGGACAGATACGCAGTATTTT	TRBV12-3/TRBV12-4	TRBJ2-3	few	.
CASRSLLGLDYNEQFF	TGTGCCAGCCGAAGTTTACTGGGACTCGACTACAATGAGCAGTTCTTC	TRBV27	TRBJ2-1	many	.
CASPNAGDKRLAGLDTQYF	TGTGCCAGCCCAAACGCGGGGGACAAAAGACTAGCGGGGTTAGATACGCAGTATTTT	TRBV28	TRBJ2-3	once	TRBD2
CASSSISLNRQGGTDTQYF	TGTGCCAGCAGTTCTATATCCCTAAATCGACAGGGGGGCACAGATACGCAGTATTTT	TRBV28	TRBJ2-3	.	TRBD1
CASSPPGLAGAIDTQYF	TGTGCCAGCAGCCCTCCGGGACTAGCGGGAGCTATAGATACGCAGTATTTT	TRBV3-1	TRBJ2-3	once	TRBD2
CASSIQTTGIEAFF	TGTGCCAGTAGTATCCAAACAACAGGGATTGAAGCTTTCTTT	TRBV19	TRBJ1-1	.	.
CASSTTTHSNQPQHF	TGTGCCAGCAGTACCACGACACATAGCAATCAGCCCCAGCATTTT	TRBV6-1	TRBJ1-5	many	.
CASTSGPSYEQYF	TGTGCCAGCACATCCGGACCTTCCTACGAGCAGTACTTC	TRBV28	TRBJ2-7	many	.
CASSSGSQVTDTQYF	TGTGCCAGCAGTTCCGGTTCACAGGTCACAGATACGCAGTATTTT	TRBV6-1	TRBJ2-3	.	.
CASRGRDTQYF	TGTGCCAGCAGAGGTCGAGATACGCAGTATTTT	TRBV9	TRBJ2-3	.	.
CATSDLTGVYGYTF	TGTGCCACCAGTGACCTGACAGGGGTCTATGGCTACACCTTC	TRBV24-1	TRBJ1-2	many	TRBD1
CASSFRGSSDTQYF	TGTGCCAGCAGTTTCCGAGGTTCGTCAGATACGCAGTATTTT	TRBV12-3/TRBV12-4	TRBJ2-3	.	.
CASSLSLPRYNEQFF	TGTGCCAGCAGTTTATCCCTTCCGCGCTACAATGAGCAGTTCTTC	TRBV27	TRBJ2-1	many	.
CASSLGLAGSTYEQYF	TGTGCCAGCAGCTTAGGGTTAGCGGGTTCTACCTACGAGCAGTACTTC	TRBV7-8	TRBJ2-7	many	TRBD2
CASIREAGGVGELFF	TGTGCCAGCATACGGGAAGCGGGAGGGGTCGGGGAGCTGTTTTTT	TRBV2	TRBJ2-2	many	TRBD2
CASSSHLGGEQYF	TGCGCCAGCAGCTCACACCTAGGGGGCGAGCAGTACTTC	TRBV5-1	TRBJ2-7	many	.
CSVELPRASGSPYEQYF	TGCAGCGTTGAGCTCCCCCGGGCCAGCGGGAGCCCCTACGAGCAGTACTTC	TRBV29-1	TRBJ2-7	many	TRBD2
CASSRYTGLAVNEQFF	TGTGCCAGCAGCCGCTATACGGGACTAGCGGTAAATGAGCAGTTCTTC	TRBV3-1	TRBJ2-1	.	TRBD2
CASSQDGTSSYEQYF	TGTGCCAGCAGCCAAGACGGGACTAGCAGCTACGAGCAGTACTTC	TRBV4-2	TRBJ2-7	.	TRBD2
CASSETGGLNEQYF	TGTGCCAGCTCTGAGACAGGGGGGCTGAACGAGCAGTACTTC	TRBV2	TRBJ2-7	few	TRBD1
CSARLAGNHRSEQYF	TGCAGTGCTAGACTAGCGGGAAACCATCGTAGCGAGCAGTACTTC	TRBV20-1	TRBJ2-7	many	TRBD2
CASSLEGNSPLHF	TGTGCCAGCAGCTTAGAAGGGAATTCACCCCTCCACTTT	TRBV7-9	TRBJ1-6	many	.
CASSRPIGSYNEQFF	TGCGCCAGCAGCCGGCCGATAGGCTCCTACAATGAGCAGTTCTTC	TRBV4-1	TRBJ2-1	few	.
CASSQETGSTEAFF	TGTGCCAGCAGCCAAGAGACAGGGTCAACTGAAGCTTTCTTT	TRBV3-1	TRBJ1-1	many	TRBD1
CASRPGTSGELFF	TGTGCCAGCAGACCCGGGACTTCCGGGGAGCTGTTTTTT	TRBV28	TRBJ2-2	.	.
CASSIIGGGRTEAFF	TGTGCCAGTAGTATAATTGGGGGGGGTAGGACTGAAGCTTTCTTT	TRBV19	TRBJ1-1	few	.
CSARVTRRERLGEQYF	TGCAGTGCTAGAGTGACGAGGCGGGAGAGGCTCGGCGAGCAGTACTTC	TRBV20-1	TRBJ2-7	few	TRBD2
CASSVLLAGYRETQYF	TGTGCCAGCAGCGTGCTACTAGCGGGATATCGAGAGACCCAGTACTTC	TRBV6-4	TRBJ2-5	.	TRBD2
CSAREPANEQFF	TGCAGTGCTAGAGAGCCCGCGAATGAGCAGTTCTTC	TRBV20-1	TRBJ2-1	many	.
CASRTLTGEGLGTDTQYF	TGCGCCAGCAGGACCCTAACGGGAGAGGGTCTTGGCACAGATACGCAGTATTTT	TRBV4-1	TRBJ2-3	.	.
CASSYPDRPYEQYF	TGTGCCAGCAGTTACCCGGACCGACCCTACGAGCAGTACTTC	TRBV6-5	TRBJ2-7	few	.
CSARDTSEGETQYF	TGCAGTGCTAGAGATACATCCGAGGGGGAGACCCAGTACTTC	TRBV20-1	TRBJ2-5	.	.
CASIRQQPGELFF	TGTGCCAGCATACGTCAGCAACCCGGGGAGCTGTTTTTT	TRBV11-2	TRBJ2-2	many	.
CASSQRNTEAFF	TGTGCCAGCAGCCAAAGGAACACTGAAGCTTTCTTT	TRBV28	TRBJ1-1	many	.
CASSLGTGGLSQPQHF	TGCGCCAGCAGCTTGGGGACAGGGGGCTTATCTCAGCCCCAGCATTTT	TRBV5-1	TRBJ1-5	many	TRBD1